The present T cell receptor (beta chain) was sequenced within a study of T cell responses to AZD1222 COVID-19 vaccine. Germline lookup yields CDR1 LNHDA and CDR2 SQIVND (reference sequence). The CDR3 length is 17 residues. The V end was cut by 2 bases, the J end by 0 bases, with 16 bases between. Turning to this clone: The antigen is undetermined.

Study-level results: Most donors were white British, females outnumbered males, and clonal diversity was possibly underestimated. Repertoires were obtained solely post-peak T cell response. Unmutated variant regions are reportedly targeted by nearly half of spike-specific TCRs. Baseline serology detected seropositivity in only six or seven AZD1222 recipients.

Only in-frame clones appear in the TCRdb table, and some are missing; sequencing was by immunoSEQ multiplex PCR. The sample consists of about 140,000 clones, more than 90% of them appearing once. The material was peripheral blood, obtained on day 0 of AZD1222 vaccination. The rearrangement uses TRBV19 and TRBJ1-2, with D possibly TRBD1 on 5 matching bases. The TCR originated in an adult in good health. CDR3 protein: CASSIRVPGPSNYGYTF. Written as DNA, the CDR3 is TGTGCCAGTAGTATAAGGGTCCCGGGACCCTCTAACTATGGCTACACCTTC.